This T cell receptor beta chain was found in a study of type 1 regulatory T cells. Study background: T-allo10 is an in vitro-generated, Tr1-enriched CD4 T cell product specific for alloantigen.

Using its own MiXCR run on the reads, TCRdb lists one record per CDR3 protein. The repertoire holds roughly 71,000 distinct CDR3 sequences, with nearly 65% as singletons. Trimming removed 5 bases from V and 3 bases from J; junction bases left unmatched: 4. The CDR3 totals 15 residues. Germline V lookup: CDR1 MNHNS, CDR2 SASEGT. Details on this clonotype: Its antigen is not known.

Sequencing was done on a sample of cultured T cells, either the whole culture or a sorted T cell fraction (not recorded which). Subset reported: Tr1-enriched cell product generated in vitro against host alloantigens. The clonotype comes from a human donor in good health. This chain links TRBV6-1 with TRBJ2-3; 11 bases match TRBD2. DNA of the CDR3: TGTGCCAGCAGTAGACTAGCGGGATGGACAGATACGCAGTATTTT. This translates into CASSRLAGWTDTQYF.